The present T cell receptor (beta chain) was sequenced within a study of blood T cell repertoires in COVID-19. Study summary: Samples representing acute and convalescent COVID-19 were sourced from the United States, Italy and Spain. T cells, B-cell-depleted T cells, or PBMCs provided the cDNA or gDNA that served as material.

As handled by the study authors: Amplifying reference gene primers gave estimates of nucleated cell counts. Profiling relied on immunoSEQ multiplex PCR, and the TCRdb table lists in-frame clones only, not all of them. V and J calls plus clone size are reproduced from that table; the DNA served to infer D and trimming. The data show some 130,000 clones, with roughly 90% seen just once and around 2.9% held by the top ten. CDR1 is LGHDT, CDR2 YNNKEL, per germline (reference sequence). V dropped 2 bases and J dropped 3 bases, with 20 bases sitting between them. CDR3 length equals 18 residues. Specimen: peripheral blood. The chain couples TRBV3-1 (or the pseudogene TRBV3-2) to TRBJ1-3, with a tentative D call TRBD1 (6 bases). This clonotype originated in a man aged 60 to 69 with active or convalescent COVID-19. The CDR3 sequence: CASSQRTTAGAGGNTIYF. CDR3 in DNA: TGTGCCAGCAGCCAACGAACGACGGCGGGGGCGGGTGGAAACACCATATATTTT.